Following are 13 T cell receptor beta chains from one sample sequenced in a study of T-cell reconstitution after alpha-beta-depleted transplantation in children. Unique molecular identifiers were used to barcode this TCRbeta library. From the PCR reads, TCRdb called clonotypes with MiXCR, one entry per CDR3 protein. Seen here are approximately 150,000 distinct CDR3 sequences, around 8.8% observed once, and the top ten hold 15% to 20%. Specimen: PBMCs, mostly from graft donor cells, collected 180 days after TCRalphabeta/CD19-depleted stem cell transplant. The receptors originated from a female patient aged 2-9 years who had a stem cell transplant for congenital amegakaryocytic thrombocytopenia, so the T cells may come from the graft donor.

This clonotype was recorded many times. The rearrangement links TRBV5-1 to TRBJ2-1; D not certain. Germline V gene sequence: CDR1 SGHRS, CDR2 YFSETQ. The CDR3 sequence is 14 residues long. Trimming stripped 0 bases from V and 4 bases from J, with 8 bases between. The CDR3 loop reads CASSLDPPYNEQFF. CDR3 nucleotide sequence: TGCGCCAGCAGCTTGGACCCTCCATACAATGAGCAGTTCTTC.

Many counts were recorded for this clonotype. V and J are TRBV6-1 and TRBJ1-5; no clear D. Trimming took off 0 bases at V and 5 bases at J, with 8 bases between the two ends. This CDR3 region has 14 residues. Per the germline V gene, CDR1 is MNHNS and CDR2 is SASEGT. CDR3 in DNA: TGTGCCAGCAGTGAAGCACCGGAGTATCAGCCCCAGCATTTT. Its protein is CASSEAPEYQPQHF.

The chain is built from TRBV10-2 and TRBJ2-1, with 9 bases identical to TRBD2. The germline CDR1 and CDR2 sequences are WSHSY and SAAADI. Trimming took 6 bases from V and 15 from J; bases not matched to a gene: 15. The CDR3 covers 14 residues. CDR3 coding DNA: TGCGCCAGCAGCCCCGGGATGGCGGGGGGGGGTCCGTTCTTC. Translation gives CASSPGMAGGGPFF.

Many counts were recorded for this clonotype. The chain links TRBV3-1 to TRBJ2-2; D is uncertain. The CDR3 runs 14 residues. V gave up 4 bases and J gave up 4 bases, with 10 bases separating them. Germline loops: CDR1 LGHDT, CDR2 YNNKEL (reference sequence). The CDR3 DNA reads TGTGCCAGCAGCCCCCTCCACTCCACCGGGGAGCTGTTTTTT. It encodes CASSPLHSTGELFF.

About this clonotype: A much more abundant neighbour one base away suggests this may be a read error. V is TRBV20-1 and J is TRBJ1-2, with TRBD1 as a possible D gene (6 bases). The CDR3 has 14 residues. The germline gives CDR1 DFQATT, CDR2 SNEGSKA (reference sequence). The CDR3: CGAPSTGSSAGYTF. The CDR3 nucleotides read TGCGGTGCCCCCAGTACAGGGAGCTCTGCGGGCTACACCTTC.

V gene TRBV28 combines with J gene TRBJ2-7; 7 bases match TRBD2. CDR3 size: 16 residues. Looked up from germline, CDR1 is MDHEN and CDR2 is SYDVKM. V lost 4 bases to trimming and J lost 0 bases; unmatched junction nucleotides: 9. The chain's CDR3 is CASSSSALAASYEQYF. The CDR3 region has the DNA TGTGCCAGCAGTTCGTCCGCCCTAGCGGCCTCCTACGAGCAGTACTTC.

This chain links TRBV6-1 with TRBJ2-2; tentative D call: TRBD2 (5 bases). The V and J ends lost 6 bases and 3 bases respectively, with 11 bases between them. Germline values: CDR1 MNHNS, CDR2 SASEGT. This CDR3 region has 14 residues. The CDR3 spells CASRSGRYTGELFF. The CDR3 coding sequence is TGTGCCAGCAGGAGCGGACGGTACACCGGGGAGCTGTTTTTT.

This clonotype was detected ten times or more. The genes are TRBV15 and TRBJ1-2; TRBD1 might be the D (6 bases). Trimming shortened V by 0 bases and J by 4 bases, and 15 bases separated the two germline ends. Germline CDR1 and CDR2: LNHNV and YYDKDF (reference sequence). CDR3 size: 16 residues. This CDR3 is CATSRDRGQGGYGYTF. The CDR3 nucleotides are TGTGCCACCAGCAGAGATCGGGGGCAGGGAGGCTATGGCTACACCTTC. Full variable domain (outside the CDR3, taken from reference TRBV15 and TRBJ1-2): DAMVIQNPRYQVTQFGKPVTLSCSQTLNHNVMYWYQQKSSQAPKLLFHYYDKDFNNEADTPDNFQSRRPNTSFCFLDIRSPGLGDTAMYLCATSRDRGQGGYGYTFGSGTRLTVV.

This clonotype was recorded at least ten times. The V call is TRBV6-5, the J call TRBJ2-2; 12 bases align to TRBD2. The V and J ends lost 6 bases and 9 bases, in that order; junction bases with no gene match: 11. CDR1 is MNHEY, CDR2 SVGAGI, per germline. CDR3 length: 16 amino acids. The CDR3 loop reads CASRPILAGGRRELFF. CDR3 in DNA: TGTGCCAGCAGACCTATACTAGCGGGGGGAAGGAGGGAGCTGTTTTTT.

This clonotype was picked up many times. This sequence joins TRBV29-1 and TRBJ2-5, with 8 positions matching TRBD2. The CDR3 is 16 amino acids. Trimming cost V 0 bases and J 5 bases; bases outside gene matches: 11. Germline CDR1 is SQVTM and CDR2 is ANQGSEA. DNA of the CDR3: TGCAGCGTTGAAGATGACGGAGCGGGAGTCGGGGAGACCCAGTACTTC. Encoded protein: CSVEDDGAGVGETQYF.

This clonotype was recorded a few times. The V gene is TRBV27, the J gene TRBJ1-6, with a weak D call TRBD1 (6 bases). The CDR3 sequence is 15 residues long. V was cut by 7 bases and J by 7 bases, with 17 bases left in between. Germline assignment: CDR1 MNHEY and CDR2 SMNVEV (reference sequence). CDR3 sequence (DNA): TGTGCCAGCACACTTACTTCGGACAGAAATTCACCCCTCCACTTT. This gives the protein CASTLTSDRNSPLHF.

This clonotype has a count of ten or more. The chain recombines TRBV5-5 with TRBJ2-7; no definite D call. The germline CDR1 and CDR2 sequences are SGHKS and YYEKEE (reference sequence). Deletions cut 0 bases from V and 5 bases from J, with 6 bases between. The CDR3 covers 12 residues. The CDR3 region has the DNA TGTGCCAGCAGCTTGGATCGACACGAGCAGTACTTC. Its translation: CASSLDRHEQYF.

This clonotype was observed many times. The rearrangement links TRBV7-6 to TRBJ2-3; the D gene could be TRBD1 or TRBD2 (5 bases each). The CDR3 spans 15 residues. In germline, CDR1 is SGHVS, CDR2 FNYEAQ. Trimming shortened V by 3 bases and J by 0 bases, and 10 bases separated the two germline ends. The CDR3 protein is CASSFGTASTDTQYF. DNA of the CDR3: TGTGCCAGCAGCTTTGGGACGGCTAGCACAGATACGCAGTATTTT.